This entry lists 32 T cell receptor beta chains sequenced from one sample in a study of T-cell reconstitution after alpha-beta-depleted transplantation in children. Unique molecular identifiers were incorporated during preparation of the TCRbeta library. TCRdb called the PCR reads again in MiXCR, with one record for every CDR3 protein. The table shows about 110,000 distinct CDR3 sequences, with 10% occurring only once. This specimen was PBMCs, taken before TCRalphabeta/CD19-depleted stem cell transplant. These receptors were obtained from a boy younger than 10 with acute lymphoblastic leukemia, due to receive a stem cell transplant.

The rearrangement links TRBV5-1 to TRBJ2-1; weak D call: TRBD2 (6 bases). This CDR3 is built from 16 residues. The germline V gene encodes CDR1 SGHRS and CDR2 YFSETQ. V lost 0 bases and J lost 8, with 18 bases in between. This CDR3 is CASSLDGNPGGDEQFF. The CDR3 nucleotides read TGCGCCAGCAGCTTGGACGGGAACCCCGGGGGAGATGAGCAGTTCTTC.

This clonotype was detected many times. The chain carries TRBV24-1 and TRBJ2-4; D is perhaps TRBD2 (6 bases). Germline values: CDR1 KGHDR, CDR2 SFDVKD. The CDR3 loop spans 13 amino acids. Deletions cut 0 bases from V and 9 bases from J, with 8 bases between. CDR3 coding DNA: TGTGCCACCAGTGATTTGTGGGGAGGCATTCAGTACTTC. Amino acids: CATSDLWGGIQYF.

The chain recombines TRBV7-8 with TRBJ1-4, with 7 bases fitting TRBD1. The CDR3 consists of 14 residues. CDR1 is SGHVS, CDR2 FQNEAQ, per germline. V trimming: 6 bases; J trimming: 4 bases; junction bases outside the gene matches: 5. The CDR3 region has the DNA TGTGCCAGCAGGAAGGGACAGAATAATGAAAAACTGTTTTTT. It yields the protein CASRKGQNNEKLFF.

This clonotype has just a few counts. This chain connects TRBV7-8 to TRBJ2-2, with 8 bases identical to TRBD2. The germline gives CDR1 SGHVS, CDR2 FQNEAQ. V shed 2 bases and J 8 bases; nucleotides not matched to a gene: 13. The CDR3 is made up of 17 amino acids. The CDR3 sequence: CASSLSPPGGMAGELFF. The DNA of the CDR3 is TGTGCCAGCAGCTTAAGCCCCCCGGGAGGGATGGCGGGGGAGCTGTTTTTT. Full variable domain (missing parts from reference TRBV7-8 and TRBJ2-2): GAGVSQSPRYKVAKRGQDVALRCDPISGHVSLFWYQQALGQGPEFLTYFQNEAQLDKSGLPSDRFFAERPEGSVSTLKIQRTQQEDSAVYLCASSLSPPGGMAGELFFGEGSRLTVL.

This clonotype appeared a few times. This chain uses TRBV5-5 with TRBJ2-7, with a possible D match to TRBD1 (6 bases). The germline CDR1 and CDR2 sequences are SGHKS and YYEKEE (reference sequence). This CDR3 has 14 amino acids. V dropped 4 bases and J dropped 3 bases, with 14 bases sitting between them. CDR3 DNA sequence: TGTGCCAGCAGCAAAGGACAGTCGTACTACGAGCAGTACTTC. Protein: CASSKGQSYYEQYF.

The sample holds many counts of this clonotype. This chain links TRBV7-2 with TRBJ2-1; 8 nucleotides agree with TRBD2. Germline lookup yields CDR1 SGHTA and CDR2 FQGNSA. V gave up 1 base and J gave up 8 bases; unmatched junction bases: 7. This CDR3 has 15 amino acids. The CDR3 DNA follows: TGTGCCAGCAGCTTAGGCGGGAGGATTATAGATGAGCAGTTCTTC. It encodes CASSLGGRIIDEQFF.

This clonotype was seen many times. This chain connects TRBV29-1 to TRBJ2-5, with 7 bases fitting TRBD2. V shed 8 bases and J 2 bases; nucleotides not matched to a gene: 5. Germline CDR1 is SQVTM and CDR2 is ANQGSEA. The CDR3 is 12 residues long. The CDR3 spells CSCGRVQETQYF. The CDR3 coding sequence is TGCAGCTGTGGGAGGGTACAAGAGACCCAGTACTTC.

There are a few counts of this clonotype. The rearrangement joins TRBV12-3 or TRBV12-4 to TRBJ2-6; TRBD1 matches at 9 bases. This CDR3 contains 18 residues. The trim removed 1 base at V and 1 base at J, leaving 5 bases unmatched. The CDR3 region has the DNA TGTGCCAGCAGTTTAGTTACAGGGGGCGAGTCTGGGGCCAACGTCCTGACTTTC. It codes for CASSLVTGGESGANVLTF.

V is TRBV4-1 and J is TRBJ1-1; D uncertain. This CDR3 has 15 amino acids. V was trimmed by 4 bases and J by 2 bases, leaving 14 bases between them. The V gene's germline CDR1 is MGHRA and CDR2 YSYEKL. This CDR3 is CASSPRWLYNTEAFF. CDR3 bases: TGCGCCAGCAGCCCTCGATGGCTCTACAACACTGAAGCTTTCTTT.

This rearrangement joins TRBV7-9 to TRBJ2-1; TRBD1 is a possible D gene (5 bases). Germline values: CDR1 SEHNR, CDR2 FQNEAQ (reference sequence). Trimming stripped 4 bases from V and 9 bases from J, with 16 bases between. CDR3 length equals 14 residues. This CDR3 reads CASSSLLIGVEQFF. The CDR3 nucleotides read TGTGCCAGCAGCTCCCTCCTGATAGGGGTTGAGCAGTTCTTC.

This chain joins TRBV5-5 and TRBJ1-5; D not resolved. Trimming removed 0 bases at V and 7 bases at J, with 11 bases between. Per the germline V gene, CDR1 is SGHKS and CDR2 is YYEKEE (reference sequence). The CDR3 loop spans 14 amino acids. CDR3 region: CASSLGGIRQPQHF. CDR3 bases: TGTGCCAGCAGCTTGGGCGGGATCCGACAGCCCCAGCATTTT.

Regarding this clonotype: A much larger clone sits a single nucleotide away, making a read error possible. The genes are TRBV12-3 or TRBV12-4 and TRBJ1-5; D is perhaps TRBD1 (6 bases). The CDR3 consists of 13 residues. CDR3 in DNA: TGTGCCAGCGGTTTAGGGGGAGGTCAGCCCCAGCATTTT. It is translated as CASGLGGGQPQHF.

This clonotype appeared a few times. The gene calls are TRBV7-3 and TRBJ1-4, with D unresolved. This CDR3 contains 13 residues. Trimming pared 3 bases from V and 3 bases from J, leaving 5 bases between. Per the germline V gene, CDR1 is SGHTA and CDR2 is FQGTGA. As DNA, the CDR3 is TGTGCCAGCAGCTTCGGACCTAATGAAAAACTGTTTTTT. Translated, it gives CASSFGPNEKLFF.

This clonotype was detected a few times. The chain has TRBV7-2 and TRBJ1-1; unclear D gene. V dropped 1 base and J dropped 6 bases, with 15 bases sitting between them. CDR1 and CDR2 from the germline V gene are SGHTA and FQGNSA. This CDR3 is built from 15 residues. The CDR3 here is CASSLGFPRGSEAFF. CDR3 nucleotide sequence: TGTGCCAGCAGCTTAGGATTCCCCCGTGGTTCTGAAGCTTTCTTT.

The chain joins TRBV5-1 to TRBJ2-1; D gene ambiguous. The V gene lost 0 bases and the J gene lost 2 bases, with 15 bases spanning the gap. The germline V gene has CDR1 SGHRS and CDR2 YFSETQ. The CDR3 has 17 residues. The CDR3 spells CASSLGATAKPYNEQFF. CDR3 bases: TGCGCCAGCAGCTTGGGGGCTACGGCAAAACCCTACAATGAGCAGTTCTTC. The full variable domain, with the rest looked up from reference TRBV5-1 and TRBJ2-1, is KAGVTQTPRYLIKTRGQQVTLSCSPISGHRSVSWYQQTPGQGLQFLFEYFSETQRNKGNFPGRFSGRQFSNSRSEMNVSTLELGDSALYLCASSLGATAKPYNEQFFGPGTRLTVL.

This clonotype was seen ten or more times. Written as DNA, the CDR3 is TGCGCCAGCAGCTACCGTGCCTGGGGCGGGAGCGGGAACGAGCAGTACTTC. Its protein product is CASSYRAWGGSGNEQYF. This chain connects TRBV5-1 to TRBJ2-7; 7 bases agree with TRBD2. The CDR3 runs 17 residues. The trim removed 3 bases at V and 5 bases at J, leaving 17 bases unmatched. Looked up from germline, CDR1 is SGHRS and CDR2 is YFSETQ.

This clonotype was seen a handful of times. The chain employs TRBV27 and TRBJ1-2, with D hard to call. The CDR3 loop spans 13 amino acids. CDR1 is MNHEY and CDR2 is SMNVEV in the germline V gene (reference sequence). The V gene lost 6 bases and the J gene lost 7 bases, with 15 bases spanning the gap. CDR3 sequence reads: CASSPRPAGGYTF. The DNA of the CDR3 is TGTGCCAGCAGCCCAAGGCCTGCGGGTGGCTACACCTTC.

The sample holds many counts of this clonotype. The chain employs TRBV3-1 and TRBJ2-1; D is possibly TRBD2 (6 bases). The CDR3 has 12 amino acids. The germline V and J ends were trimmed by 3 bases and 9 bases, with 9 bases remaining between them. Germline V gene lookup returns CDR1 LGHDT and CDR2 YNNKEL (reference sequence). The CDR3 DNA reads TGTGCCAGCAGCCAGGGGCGGGGTGAGCAGTTCTTC. It translates to CASSQGRGEQFF.

This clonotype was detected only a few times. This chain links TRBV20-1 with TRBJ2-3; D gene unclear. The V gene's germline CDR1 is DFQATT and CDR2 SNEGSKA (reference sequence). The V gene lost 4 bases and the J gene lost 6 bases, with 17 bases spanning the gap. The CDR3 consists of 14 residues. As DNA, the CDR3 is TGCAGTGCTAAGATTTGGGTAGCAGAGGATACGCAGTATTTT. This codes for CSAKIWVAEDTQYF.

The J gene is TRBJ1-1, the V gene TRBV5-5, with D uncertain. The germline V gene encodes CDR1 SGHKS and CDR2 YYEKEE (reference sequence). This CDR3 spans 14 amino acids. Trimming pared 4 bases from V and 4 bases from J, leaving 14 bases between. The CDR3 region has the DNA TGTGCCAGCAGCGGGAAGCCGGGGTCCACTGAAGCTTTCTTT. It yields the protein CASSGKPGSTEAFF. Variable domain in full (rest from reference TRBV5-5 and TRBJ1-1): DAGVTQSPTHLIKTRGQQVTLRCSPISGHKSVSWYQQVLGQGPQFIFQYYEKEERGRGNFPDRFSARQFPNYSSELNVNALLLGDSALYLCASSGKPGSTEAFFGQGTRLTVV.

This clonotype came up many times. V gene TRBV12-3 or TRBV12-4 combines with J gene TRBJ2-7; D unresolved. CDR3 length: 12 residues. Trimming cost V 4 bases and J 5 bases, with 9 bases left between them. The chain's CDR3 is CASSSAVHEQYF. CDR3 coding DNA: TGTGCCAGCAGTTCCGCAGTCCACGAGCAGTACTTC.

The chain has TRBV5-1 and TRBJ1-2; D unresolved. V was shortened by 0 bases and J by 6 bases, with 15 bases between the two germline ends. Germline assignment: CDR1 SGHRS and CDR2 YFSETQ. CDR3 length: 15 amino acids. CDR3 DNA: TGCGCCAGCAGCTTGGTTCCCGGGCCCGGGGATGGCTACACCTTC. Encoded protein: CASSLVPGPGDGYTF.

The chain links TRBV6-1 to TRBJ1-2; 7 bases fit TRBD1. CDR1 and CDR2 from the germline V gene are MNHNS and SASEGT. Trimming at V came to 4 bases and at J to 3 bases, leaving 14 bases not matched to a gene. This CDR3 region has 17 residues. CDR3 nucleotide sequence: TGTGCCAGCAGTGCCCTCTTGCAGGGGGGCGGTCACTATGGCTACACCTTC. Its translation: CASSALLQGGGHYGYTF.

This clonotype was seen more than once but under ten times. The chain couples TRBV30 to TRBJ2-3; D ambiguous. The length of the CDR3 is 13 residues. V was shortened by 5 bases and J by 0 bases, with 9 bases between the two germline ends. Germline V gene lookup returns CDR1 GTSNPN and CDR2 SVGIG (reference sequence). The CDR3 region is CAWPDSSTDTQYF. The CDR3 coding sequence is TGTGCCTGGCCCGATTCTAGCACAGATACGCAGTATTTT.

This clonotype was seen only a few times. The rearrangement joins TRBV5-8 to TRBJ2-2, with 10 bases fitting TRBD2. The germline CDR1 and CDR2 sequences are SGHTS and YDEGEE. The CDR3 spans 16 residues. J was trimmed by 4 bases and V by 4 bases; bases with no gene match: 7. The CDR3 DNA sequence: TGTGCCAGCAGCCCTCTGGGGACTAGCGCCACCGGGGAGCTGTTTTTT. This encodes CASSPLGTSATGELFF.

The rearrangement links TRBV9 to TRBJ2-7; 10 bases agree with TRBD1. V lost 4 bases and J lost 3; bases outside the gene matches: 7. This CDR3 spans 15 amino acids. Per germline, CDR1 SGDLS and CDR2 YYNGEE. DNA for the CDR3: TGTGCCAGCAGCCCCCGGGACAGGGGTTTCTACGAGCAGTACTTC. It encodes CASSPRDRGFYEQYF.

The chain is built from TRBV21-1 and TRBJ2-2; the table names TRBD2, a call not compared with the DNA. TRBV21-1 is a pseudogene. CDR3 length: 20 amino acids. In DNA, the CDR3 is TGTGCCAGCAGCTACGAGCCGGGACTAGCGGGAGGGCCGGGCACCGGGGAGCTGTTTTTT. It encodes CASSYEPGLAGGPGTGELFF.

This clonotype was seen only a few times. This chain links TRBV7-3 with TRBJ2-7; 8 nucleotides match TRBD2. V was pared by 4 bases and J by 0 bases, with 2 bases of the junction left unmatched. The CDR3 covers 14 residues. Germline CDR1 is SGHTA and CDR2 is FQGTGA. DNA of the CDR3: TGTGCCAGCAGCTACGGGGGGGCCTCCTACGAGCAGTACTTC. It encodes CASSYGGASYEQYF.

This clonotype has ten or more counts. This chain uses TRBV14 with TRBJ2-1; 12 bases align to TRBD2. The germline V gene has CDR1 SGHDN and CDR2 FVKESK. CDR3 length: 20 amino acids. The junction had 15 bases not matched to a gene; V was cut back by 0 bases and J by 6 bases. The CDR3, as DNA: TGTGCCAGCAGCCAAGATCACTGGACTAGCGGGATTCAGAAGAGCAATGAGCAGTTCTTC. Its translation: CASSQDHWTSGIQKSNEQFF.

Many counts were recorded for this clonotype. V gene TRBV12-3 or TRBV12-4 combines with J gene TRBJ2-7, with D possibly TRBD2 on 6 matching bases. V was cut by 2 bases and J by 1 base, with 9 bases left in between. This CDR3 is 14 amino acids long. The CDR3, as DNA: TGTGCCAGCAGTTTACTCCGGGGGTCCTACGAGCAGTACTTC. Residues: CASSLLRGSYEQYF.

The genes are TRBV5-1 and TRBJ2-1; 10 bases map to TRBD1. The CDR3 runs to 16 residues. V lost 5 bases to trimming and J lost 6 bases; unmatched junction nucleotides: 11. Per the germline V gene, CDR1 is SGHRS and CDR2 is YFSETQ. CDR3 DNA: TGCGCCAGCAGTATCCAGACAGGGGGCAATGGCAATGAGCAGTTCTTC. Its protein product is CASSIQTGGNGNEQFF.

There are many counts of this clonotype. The CDR3 sequence is CASSSIYSPLHF. CDR3 DNA: TGTGCCAGCAGTTCGATATATTCACCCCTCCACTTT. This chain links TRBV12-3 or TRBV12-4 with TRBJ1-6; no clear D gene. The CDR3 is 12 residues long. V lost 4 bases to trimming and J lost 8 bases, with 6 bases between them.